The source of this TCR beta chain is a study of blood T cell dynamics during melanoma immunotherapy. CDR3 length: 11 residues. V lost 3 bases, J lost 10 bases, and 10 bases lay in between. Germline lookup yields CDR1 GTSNPN and CDR2 SVGIG (reference sequence). Documented time point: week 3, after first cycle of checkpoint inhibitor. Repertoires were generated with immunoSEQ multiplex PCR, while TCRdb's copy carries only in-frame clones and drops some. The table shows approximately 6,000 clones, with roughly 77% occurring only once. The TCR comes from a human donor with melanoma. V and J are TRBV30 and TRBJ2-1; D possibly uses TRBD1 or TRBD2 (5 bases each). Sequenced here: blood, sampled from a patient treated with checkpoint blockade. In DNA, the CDR3 is TGTGCCTGGAGAAGGGGACGGGAGCAGTTCTTC. This translates into CAWRRGREQFF.